The next 2 T cell receptor beta chains were all read from a single sample in a study of CD8+ T cells in alopecia areata. RNA extraction and reverse transcription yielded cDNA as sequencing template. Method: immunoSEQ multiplex PCR; TCRdb's copy keeps in-frame clones and lacks some. The top ten clones hold 16% of a sample with some 170,000 clones, roughly 63% of them seen once. As for treatment: oral pan-JAK inhibitor, 5-10 mg twice daily. Sample: CD4+ T cells sorted from blood, taken at week 56, from a patient treated with tofacitinib. These receptors were collected from a human donor with alopecia areata.

The gene calls are TRBV30 and TRBJ1-1; D is uncertain. Germline V lookup: CDR1 GTSNPN, CDR2 SVGIG (reference sequence). The V gene lost 4 bases and the J gene lost 5 bases, with 11 bases spanning the gap. The CDR3 loop spans 12 amino acids. For the CDR3, the DNA is TGTGCCTGGACTATTACCGGAACTGAAGCTTTCTTT. Its translation is CAWTITGTEAFF.

The genes are TRBV30 and TRBJ2-7; 7 nucleotides agree with TRBD1. Germline CDR1 and CDR2: GTSNPN and SVGIG (reference sequence). This CDR3 contains 14 residues. Losses at the gene ends were 1 base for V and 4 bases for J; bases not matched to a gene: 7. The CDR3 nucleotides read TGTGCCTGGAGTGGACAGGGTTTTGTTTACGAGCAGTACTTC. Its protein is CAWSGQGFVYEQYF.